This T cell receptor (beta chain) was recorded in a study of blood T cell repertoires in COVID-19 (dated by TCRdb to the early 2020s). Study-level background: Samples covering the acute and convalescent phases of COVID-19 were provided by collaborators in the United States, Italy and Spain. The repertoires were made available in a free public database intended to serve as a resource for research on the immune response to SARS-CoV-2. The material from the prospective study consisted of cDNA or gDNA derived from T cells, B-cell-depleted T cells, or PBMCs. Samples were obtained from the ongoing ImmuneRACE study (first 160 participants) and from 1,000 to 1,500 subjects provided by 6 global collaborators. Nearly every sample came with metadata listing a de-identified subject ID, COVID-19 status, age in years and sex. Subjects who had been exposed to COVID-19, were actively infected with it, or had recovered from it provided the deeply sampled blood TCRbeta repertoires that made up the dataset. Where available, HLA class I and class II types were obtained from metadata supplied by the sample provider rather than from assay-based typing.

From its cysteine to its phenylalanine, the CDR3 spans 14 amino acids. Left in the record is the CDR3 DNA by itself, 42 bases read in frame from the first base. Trimming costs V 4 bases and J 0 bases, and their ends lie 10 bases apart. CDR1 MGHRA and CDR2 YSYEKL are derived from the germline V gene. For this clone: Its antigen is currently not known. No base quality values were provided; no much bigger clone lies one nucleotide off.

TCRbeta CDR3 regions were amplified from genomic DNA using the immunoSEQ Assay, a bias-controlled multiplex PCR. In the authors' own workflow: The number of nucleated cells in each sample was estimated from the amplification of reference gene primers within the assay. To quantify the absolute abundance of each unique TCRbeta CDR3 rearrangement, sequence reads were collapsed and filtered. Productive Simpson clonality was computed per sample as the square root of Simpson's diversity index over productive rearrangements. In TCRdb, the immuneACCESS table is reduced to in-frame sequences with V and J assigned. These tables do not hold every clone; where another copy was compared, an unresolved V gene accounts for under half, and the others remain unexplained. V, J and clone size are those of that table, while D and trimming were read from the DNA. Present in this sample are about 140,000 clones, around 81% of which were seen just once. Of the sample, 6.2% falls within the top ten clones.

Participants in the prospective study were aged about 18 to 95 years, lived in 24 United States geographic areas, and enrolled through a virtual design. In the prospective study, participants were assigned to cohorts based on the clinical history participants reported in a screening survey and a study questionnaire. Recovered participants in ImmuneRACE Cohort 3 were defined by two consecutive negative NP/OP PCR tests, clearance by a healthcare professional, or resolution of symptoms. Mobile phlebotomists in the prospective study collected whole blood, serum and a nasopharyngeal or oropharyngeal swab from every participant. Prospective study participants could optionally give additional blood draws and questionnaires over an approximately 2-month period. Prospective study blood samples were shipped either frozen or at room temperature before DNA extraction. What the research found in general, with its limitations: Clinical and demographic metadata were provided uncurated, with the amount varying by source and participant.

The receptor's source is a woman aged 40 to 50 who had recovered from COVID-19. The sequenced material came from PBMCs or T cells enriched from blood (not recorded which). Recombination connected TRBV4-1 to TRBJ2-7; no D gene call is confident. The base sequence is TGCGCCAGCAGCCCCGCCCATAGCTCCTACGAGCAGTACTTC. This codes for CASSPAHSSYEQYF.